One T cell receptor (beta chain) is described in this entry. The libraries were made with immunoSEQ v3. Sequencing used immunoSEQ multiplex PCR; TCRdb keeps in-frame clones, though not all of them. The sample carries about 60,000 clones, roughly 87% recorded once. These data originate in a study of TIL therapy for anti-PD-1-resistant metastatic lung cancer. Regarding time point: pre-treatment sample, taken before nivolumab and TIL therapy. The sample was blood, taken at baseline. This receptor was identified in a person aged 30 to 80 with non-small cell lung cancer.

The CDR3 reads CASSLGQERDGYTF. The DNA for the CDR3 is TGTGCCAGCAGCTTGGGACAGGAGCGAGATGGCTACACCTTC. The J gene is TRBJ1-2, the V gene TRBV7-9; TRBD1 matches at 8 bases. The CDR3 spans 14 residues. The junction had 6 bases not matched to a gene; V was cut back by 3 bases and J by 6 bases. The germline V gene encodes CDR1 SEHNR and CDR2 FQNEAQ (reference sequence).